This TCR beta chain was recovered during a study of T cell responses to AZD1222 COVID-19 vaccine. The V end was cut by 5 bases, the J end by 10 bases, with 15 bases between. Germline CDR1 is MNHEY and CDR2 is SVGAGI. This CDR3 comprises 14 residues. Sequencing used immunoSEQ multiplex PCR; TCRdb keeps in-frame clones, though not all of them. The table records some 80,000 clones, approximately 90% of them present only once. The sequence was obtained from an adult in good health. Source: peripheral blood, taken on day 0 of AZD1222 vaccination. The genes are TRBV6-5 and TRBJ1-6; D might be TRBD1 (5 bases). The CDR3 DNA reads as TGTGCCAGCAGTATACAGGACTCAGGATCACCCCTCCACTTT. This translates into CASSIQDSGSPLHF.